These 8 T cell receptor beta chains were sequenced from one sample in a study of T cell changes during pregnancy in multiple sclerosis. This table comes from immunoSEQ multiplex PCR, and its TCRdb copy is limited to in-frame clones, with some not included. This table has more than 85,000 clones, around 90% appearing once. The specimen comprised peripheral blood, sampled in the second trimester of pregnancy. The receptors shown here come from a female donor with multiple sclerosis, enrolled in a pregnancy study.

V and J are TRBV6-5 and TRBJ2-1; tentative D call: TRBD2 (5 bases). V lost 6 bases and J 7 bases, leaving 16 bases between the germline ends. Looked up from germline, CDR1 is MNHEY and CDR2 is SVGAGI. The CDR3 loop spans 14 amino acids. The CDR3 sequence is CASRNTLAPNEQFF. The CDR3 region has the DNA TGTGCCAGCAGAAACACCTTAGCGCCGAATGAGCAGTTCTTC.

The chain combines TRBV6-5 with TRBJ1-2; TRBD1 agrees at 9 bases. The germline CDR1 and CDR2 sequences are MNHEY and SVGAGI. J lost 5 bases, V lost 5 bases, and 6 bases had no gene match. This CDR3 is 14 amino acids long. The CDR3 here is CASSPDRGFYGYTF. The CDR3 DNA follows: TGTGCCAGCAGTCCGGACAGGGGATTTTATGGCTACACCTTC.

The V call is TRBV7-9, the J call TRBJ2-7; maybe TRBD1 (6 bases). The CDR3 has 17 residues. Germline values: CDR1 SEHNR, CDR2 FQNEAQ (reference sequence). Trimming pared 0 bases from V and 3 bases from J, leaving 18 bases between. CDR3 sequence: CASSLAVGGTHLYEQYF. The CDR3, as DNA: TGTGCCAGCAGCTTAGCGGTAGGTGGGACACATCTCTACGAGCAGTACTTC.

This clone was recorded once. This rearrangement joins TRBV19 to TRBJ2-5; 7 nucleotides line up with TRBD2. Germline CDR1 LNHDA, CDR2 SQIVND (reference sequence). V lost 5 bases, J lost 5 bases, and 11 bases stayed unmatched. The CDR3 length is 15 residues. The chain's CDR3 is CASSVGGPGGETQYF. As DNA, the CDR3 is TGTGCCAGTAGTGTCGGAGGCCCCGGGGGGGAGACCCAGTACTTC.

V gene TRBV2 combines with J gene TRBJ1-2; D may be TRBD1 (6 bases). The V end lost 9 bases, the J end lost 1 base, and 12 bases lay between the germline ends. This CDR3 contains 13 residues. Germline loops: CDR1 SNHLY, CDR2 FYNNEI. CDR3 sequence (DNA): TGTGCCAGGGTCCGGACAGTTAACTATGGCTACACCTTC. Translation gives CARVRTVNYGYTF.

V is TRBV27 and J is TRBJ2-7, with TRBD1 matching over 11 bases. V was pared by 2 bases and J by 3 bases, with 6 bases of the junction left unmatched. The CDR3 is 16 residues long. The germline V gene has CDR1 MNHEY and CDR2 SMNVEV (reference sequence). For the CDR3, the DNA is TGTGCCAGCAGTTTAAGAAGGGGACAGGGGGTCTACGAGCAGTACTTC. It translates to CASSLRRGQGVYEQYF.

The DNA of the CDR3 is TGCGCCAGCAGCGTGACAGTCGGGGAGCTGTTTTTT. Protein: CASSVTVGELFF. The rearrangement links TRBV10-2 to TRBJ2-2, with D perhaps TRBD1 (5 bases). Trimming stripped 6 bases from V and 7 bases from J, with 9 bases between. This CDR3 is 12 amino acids long. Germline assignment: CDR1 WSHSY and CDR2 SAAADI.

V and J are TRBV7-8 and TRBJ1-2, with D unclear. The CDR3 extends over 14 amino acids. Per the germline V gene, CDR1 is SGHVS and CDR2 is FQNEAQ. V shed 0 bases and J shed 4 bases, with 9 bases lying between them. The CDR3 sequence is CASSLAGSRYGYTF. In DNA form, the CDR3 reads TGTGCCAGCAGCTTAGCGGGCAGTCGCTATGGCTACACCTTC.